This T cell receptor (beta chain) was captured by sequencing in a study of cytomegalovirus exposure and HLA in healthy donors. Whole-study context: Earlier, fewer than 140 million unique TCR beta sequences were recovered from around 190 million T cells by an analysis. Whole-study findings and limits: A later analysis, which compared TCR beta chains of equal frequency, found the HLA-associated ones more clonally expanded. TCR beta V segments were, for the most part, productive about 87% or about 30% of the time in an earlier analysis.

Researchers ran the PCR with 60 Vbeta and 13 Jbeta primers. Some clones are missing from TCRdb's copy, which holds only in-frame ones; the method was immunoSEQ multiplex PCR. The data show more than 85,000 clones, over 70% seen once. J gave up 9 bases and V 3 bases, and 10 bases lay outside the gene matches. The CDR3 has 15 amino acids. Germline CDR1 is LNHDA and CDR2 is SQIVND (reference sequence). This clone was seen once. Antigen: not known. Sequenced sample: PBMCs. The rearrangement links TRBV19 to TRBJ2-1; 8 positions match TRBD2. The source of this sequence is a male donor in good health and CMV-seronegative. CDR3 in amino acids: CASSIKSRGGGEQFF. For the CDR3, the DNA is TGTGCCAGTAGTATCAAGAGTCGGGGGGGCGGTGAGCAGTTCTTC.